These 22 T cell receptor beta chains were sequenced from one sample in a study of low-dose radiotherapy and immunotherapy resistance in tumors. Primers used for first-strand cDNA, a TRAV- and TRBV-specific set, covered both alpha and beta chains. TCRs underwent 20 PCR cycles of amplification with a constant-region primer and V-primer adapter. TCRdb called the reads again in MiXCR, with one record for every CDR3 protein. The table shows fewer than 90,000 distinct CDR3 sequences, with roughly 30% occurring only once. The time point denotes: before trial treatment. Sequencing was performed on PBMCs, taken before treatment. The receptors were sampled from a female donor with ovarian cancer.

This clonotype was seen repeatedly, ten times or more. V gene TRBV9 combines with J gene TRBJ1-3; 8 positions agree with TRBD1. The germline CDR1 and CDR2 sequences are SGDLS and YYNGEE. The CDR3 totals 15 residues. After removal of 4 bases from V and 2 bases from J, the junction contained 5 bases not matched to a gene. The CDR3 region has the DNA TGTGCCAGCAGCCCCGACAGGGGTGCTGGAAACACCATATATTTT. As protein: CASSPDRGAGNTIYF.

The chain uses TRBV29-1 and TRBJ1-2; weak D call: TRBD1 (5 bases). Germline CDR1 and CDR2: SQVTM and ANQGSEA. The CDR3 is made up of 13 amino acids. V was trimmed by 7 bases and J by 5 bases, leaving 17 bases between them. As DNA, the CDR3 is TGCAGCGCCAGGGACCCCAAGGATTATGGCTACACCTTC. Encoded protein: CSARDPKDYGYTF. The variable domain in full, completed from reference TRBV29-1 and TRBJ1-2, reads SAVISQKPSRDICQRGTSLTIQCQVDSQVTMMFWYRQQPGQSLTLIATANQGSEATYESGFVIDKFPISRPNLTFSTLTVSNMSPEDSSIYLCSARDPKDYGYTFGSGTRLTVV.

With regard to this clonotype: This probably arose from a read error, given a far larger clone one base away. The J gene is TRBJ2-1, the V gene TRBV12-3 or TRBV12-4; 7 bases align to TRBD1. The CDR3 extends over 14 amino acids. V lost 5 bases to trimming and J lost 10 bases; unmatched junction nucleotides: 11. In DNA form, the CDR3 reads TGTGCCAGCAGTCCTAACAGGGGCGGTTACGAGCAGTTCTTC. Protein sequence: CASSPNRGGYEQFF.

The rearrangement links TRBV27 to TRBJ2-3; D might be TRBD2 (5 bases). Germline lookup yields CDR1 MNHEY and CDR2 SMNVEV (reference sequence). The CDR3 has 16 amino acids. V lost 5 bases and J lost 0, with 15 bases in between. The CDR3 is CASSQTLADSTDTQYF. The CDR3 DNA reads as TGTGCCAGCAGTCAGACCCTAGCAGATAGCACAGATACGCAGTATTTT.

In this sample, this clonotype turned up many times. V usage is TRBV7-9 and J usage is TRBJ2-7; no clear D gene. Trimming cost V 0 bases and J 7 bases, with 10 bases left between them. Per germline, CDR1 SEHNR and CDR2 FQNEAQ (reference sequence). The CDR3 loop spans 13 amino acids. DNA of the CDR3: TGTGCCAGCAGCTTAGCGCTAACCAGTGAGCAGTACTTC. Translation gives CASSLALTSEQYF.

This clonotype was picked up many times. The gene calls are TRBV5-1 and TRBJ2-2; D may be TRBD1 or TRBD2 (6 bases each). Trimming removed 0 bases from V and 4 bases from J, with 10 bases in between. CDR1 is SGHRS, CDR2 YFSETQ, per germline. CDR3 length: 15 residues. The CDR3 protein is CASSLGPGATGELFF. In DNA, the CDR3 is TGCGCCAGCAGCTTGGGGCCGGGGGCCACCGGGGAGCTGTTTTTT. Combining the CDR3 with reference TRBV5-1 and TRBJ2-2 gives the whole variable domain KAGVTQTPRYLIKTRGQQVTLSCSPISGHRSVSWYQQTPGQGLQFLFEYFSETQRNKGNFPGRFSGRQFSNSRSEMNVSTLELGDSALYLCASSLGPGATGELFFGEGSRLTVL.

This chain links TRBV9 with TRBJ2-3; no firm D call. The CDR3 spans 14 residues. Per germline, CDR1 SGDLS and CDR2 YYNGEE. V was cut by 0 bases and J by 0 bases, with 5 bases left in between. In nucleotides, the CDR3 is TGTGCCAGCAGCGTAGAGGAAAGCACAGATACGCAGTATTTT. This encodes CASSVEESTDTQYF.

This clonotype was counted many times. This rearrangement joins TRBV20-1 to TRBJ1-6, with 8 bases matching TRBD1. Germline V lookup: CDR1 DFQATT, CDR2 SNEGSKA (reference sequence). Trimming at V came to 4 bases and at J to 7 bases, leaving 3 bases not matched to a gene. CDR3 length equals 13 residues. The CDR3 reads CSAKRQGNSPLHF. As DNA, the CDR3 is TGCAGTGCTAAACGACAGGGGAATTCACCCCTCCACTTT.

The V call is TRBV6-6, the J call TRBJ2-1; a possible D gene is TRBD2 (5 bases). CDR1 MNHNY and CDR2 SVGAGI come from the germline V gene (reference sequence). This CDR3 has 15 residues. V lost 6 bases and J lost 0, with 12 bases in between. The DNA of the CDR3 is TGTGCCAGCAGGGGCAGAGGGAGCTCCTACAATGAGCAGTTCTTC. The encoded protein is CASRGRGSSYNEQFF.

Comments on this clonotype: A much larger clone is a single base away; this may be a read error. The J gene is TRBJ1-5, the V gene TRBV30; D perhaps matches TRBD1 (5 bases). V was shortened by 3 bases and J by 5 bases, with 11 bases between the two germline ends. This CDR3 region has 13 residues. Germline CDR1 is GTSNPN and CDR2 is SVGIG (reference sequence). The CDR3: CAWSRERDQPQHF. The CDR3 DNA is TGTGCCTGGAGCAGGGAGCGCGATCAGCCCCAGCATTTT.

Of note for this clonotype: A read error likely explains this, since a far larger clone differs by one base. Because it lacks the conserved phenylalanine or tryptophan at the end, this CDR3 is likely a read error. This rearrangement joins TRBV6-6 to TRBJ2-2; either TRBD1 or TRBD2 may fit D (5 bases each). Per the germline V gene, CDR1 is MNHNY and CDR2 is SVGAGI (reference sequence). This CDR3 region has 15 residues. V lost 7 bases to trimming and J lost 0 bases, with 12 bases between them. The chain's CDR3 is CASILGASNTGELFS. In nucleotides, the CDR3 is TGTGCCAGCATCCTCGGGGCCTCGAACACCGGGGAGCTGTTTTCT.

This clonotype turned up a few times. This sequence is one base from a far larger clone and is likely a read error. In DNA form, the CDR3 reads TGTGCCAGCAGCCGGACAGGCCCGAACACCGGGGAGCTGTTTTTT. This sequence encodes CASSRTGPNTGELFF. The chain carries TRBV7-9 and TRBJ2-2; 7 nucleotides line up with TRBD1. The CDR3 has 15 residues. The germline gives CDR1 SEHNR, CDR2 FQNEAQ (reference sequence). After removal of 5 bases from V and 0 bases from J, the junction contained 3 bases not matched to a gene.

By proportion, this clonotype is large. The rearrangement joins TRBV28 to TRBJ2-7; D unclear. Trimming took off 4 bases at V and 0 bases at J, with 16 bases between the two ends. Per the germline V gene, CDR1 is MDHEN and CDR2 is SYDVKM. This CDR3 region has 16 residues. The chain's CDR3 is CASSSTQTWTSYEQYF. For the CDR3, the DNA is TGTGCCAGCAGTTCTACCCAGACATGGACCTCCTACGAGCAGTACTTC. Full variable domain (remainder filled in from reference TRBV28 and TRBJ2-7): DVKVTQSSRYLVKRTGEKVFLECVQDMDHENMFWYRQDPGLGLRLIYFSYDVKMKEKGDIPEGYSVSREKKERFSLILESASTNQTSMYLCASSSTQTWTSYEQYFGPGTRLTVT.

This clonotype has only a few counts. The chain links TRBV5-1 to TRBJ2-7; 7 nucleotides agree with TRBD1. Trimming removed 1 base from V and 1 base from J; junction bases left unmatched: 11. Looked up from germline, CDR1 is SGHRS and CDR2 is YFSETQ. The CDR3 sequence is 17 residues long. CDR3 nucleotide sequence: TGCGCCAGCAGCTTGTTGGGGGTGGCAGGGGGATCCTACGAGCAGTACTTC. Protein sequence: CASSLLGVAGGSYEQYF.

V is TRBV29-1 and J is TRBJ2-1; no definite D call. The V and J ends lost 4 bases and 8 bases respectively, with 12 bases between them. Germline values: CDR1 SQVTM, CDR2 ANQGSEA. CDR3 length: 12 residues. This CDR3 is CSVGSTPDEQFF. As DNA, the CDR3 is TGCAGCGTTGGTTCAACACCGGATGAGCAGTTCTTC.

The CDR3 DNA reads TGTGCCAGCAGCCGACCGGGCGTCGAGACCCAGTACTTC. This gives the protein CASSRPGVETQYF. This chain uses TRBV13 with TRBJ2-5; no reliable D call. Per germline, CDR1 PRHDT and CDR2 FYEKMQ (reference sequence). The CDR3 runs 13 residues. Deletions cut 5 bases from V and 5 bases from J, with 12 bases between.

This clonotype appeared a few times. The chain is built from TRBV28 and TRBJ2-1; 12 nucleotides agree with TRBD2. J gave up 1 base and V 5 bases, and 3 bases lay outside the gene matches. Germline values: CDR1 MDHEN, CDR2 SYDVKM. The CDR3 contains 16 residues. The CDR3 loop reads CASSIGTSGSYNEQFF. The CDR3, as DNA: TGTGCCAGCAGTATCGGGACTAGCGGGTCCTACAATGAGCAGTTCTTC.

This chain connects TRBV5-1 to TRBJ1-4; D remains ambiguous. The CDR3 totals 15 residues. V lost 4 bases to trimming and J lost 8 bases, with 18 bases between them. Germline V gene data show CDR1 as SGHRS and CDR2 as YFSETQ. The CDR3 protein is CASSRTGPSTEKLFF. The CDR3 DNA reads TGCGCCAGCAGCCGCACCGGGCCGAGTACGGAAAAACTGTTTTTT.

This clonotype came up many times. The V and J genes are TRBV20-1 and TRBJ1-3; 9 nucleotides agree with TRBD1. V shed 5 bases, J shed 5 bases, and the junction held 7 bases outside the gene matches. This CDR3 spans 14 amino acids. Germline V gene lookup returns CDR1 DFQATT and CDR2 SNEGSKA (reference sequence). The CDR3 region has the DNA TGCAGTGCTGGGACCGGGACAGGGAGAAACACCATATATTTT. Translating it yields CSAGTGTGRNTIYF.

This clonotype was recorded at least ten times. The chain is built from TRBV7-2 and TRBJ1-2; 9 positions match TRBD1. V gave up 2 bases and J gave up 7 bases; unmatched junction bases: 11. The CDR3 has 16 residues. Per the germline V gene, CDR1 is SGHTA and CDR2 is FQGNSA. The CDR3 sequence: CASSLSVGGQGGGYTF. CDR3 bases: TGTGCCAGCAGCTTATCTGTGGGGGGACAGGGTGGTGGCTACACCTTC.

The chain uses TRBV4-2 and TRBJ2-1; 10 bases fit TRBD2. The CDR3 is made up of 17 amino acids. Germline trimming cut 0 bases from V and 9 bases from J; bases unmatched to any gene: 11. Germline CDR1 is LGHNA and CDR2 is YNFKEQ. Written as DNA, the CDR3 is TGTGCCAGCAGCCAAGATGGTAGAACTAGCGGGAAGATTGAGCAGTTCTTC. This codes for CASSQDGRTSGKIEQFF.

This clonotype was seen repeatedly, ten times or more. This chain uses TRBV19 with TRBJ1-5; 7 bases line up with TRBD1. This CDR3 has 13 amino acids. V trimming: 7 bases; J trimming: 4 bases; junction bases outside the gene matches: 4. Germline V lookup: CDR1 LNHDA, CDR2 SQIVND (reference sequence). The CDR3, as DNA: TGTGCCAGTACCCGGGGACAGAATCAGCCCCAGCATTTT. Translated: CASTRGQNQPQHF.